This T cell receptor (beta chain) was sequenced in a study of post-analysis software for immune sequencing data. Study-level information: Courses of disease covered relapsing-remitting, secondary progressive and progressive-relapsing multiple sclerosis.

The V segment lost 5 bases and the J segment 0 bases; nucleotides outside the gene matches: 5. CDR3 length: 15 residues. Per germline, CDR1 SGHTA and CDR2 FQGNSA. Built from TCR beta cDNA, the libraries had unique molecular identifiers in them. TCRdb re-derived calls from the PCR reads in MiXCR, one entry per CDR3 protein. The sample lists around 400,000 distinct CDR3 sequences; approximately 38% were seen once. This clonotype has a handful of counts. Antigen unknown. Overall study findings and caveats: A few TRBV segments, TRBV5-6, TRBV5-1 and TRBV20-1 among them, were found more frequent in patients than controls.

The rearrangement joins TRBV7-2 to TRBJ2-7; the match to TRBD2 covers 9 bases. Specimen: blood. The clonotype originates from a girl aged 5-17 years with multiple sclerosis. CDR3 amino acids: CASSALAGISYEQYF. CDR3 DNA: TGTGCCAGCAGCGCACTAGCGGGCATCTCCTACGAGCAGTACTTC.